This T cell receptor (beta chain) was found in a study of shared clonotypes between healthy human individuals. Study-wide results and limits: Naive subsets generally had larger estimated richness than memory subsets.

Note on this clone: Its antigen is undetermined.

Using immunoSEQ multiplex PCR, the repertoire was profiled, and TCRdb retains in-frame clones only, with some absent. This sample has about 2,500,000 clones; about 92% occur once, and the top ten carry over 0.12%. Germline loops: CDR1 MDHEN, CDR2 SYDVKM. V trimming: 5 bases; J trimming: 3 bases; junction bases outside the gene matches: 9. The CDR3 has 15 amino acids. The donors, healthy adults who were HIV-negative, had experienced no recent acute infections or vaccinations. Material for sequencing was naive CD4+ T cells sorted from blood. The subset was: CD45RA+ positively selected. This rearrangement joins TRBV28 to TRBJ2-7, with 8 bases matching TRBD2. This clonotype was obtained from a man younger than 30 in good health. The CDR3 protein is CASSNPGRGVYEQYF. The CDR3 DNA reads as TGTGCCAGCAGTAACCCCGGGCGGGGGGTCTACGAGCAGTACTTC.